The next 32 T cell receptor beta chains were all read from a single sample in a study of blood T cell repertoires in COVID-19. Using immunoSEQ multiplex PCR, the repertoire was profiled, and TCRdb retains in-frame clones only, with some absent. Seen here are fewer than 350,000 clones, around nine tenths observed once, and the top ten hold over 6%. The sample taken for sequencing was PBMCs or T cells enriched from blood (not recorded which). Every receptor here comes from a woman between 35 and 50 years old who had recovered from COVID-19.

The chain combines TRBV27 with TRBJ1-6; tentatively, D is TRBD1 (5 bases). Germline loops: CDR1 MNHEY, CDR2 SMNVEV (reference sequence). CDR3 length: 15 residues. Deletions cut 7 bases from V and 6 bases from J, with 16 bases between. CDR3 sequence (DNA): TGTGCCAGCAACATTCGGGGGATTGGTAATTCACCCCTCCACTTT. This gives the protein CASNIRGIGNSPLHF.

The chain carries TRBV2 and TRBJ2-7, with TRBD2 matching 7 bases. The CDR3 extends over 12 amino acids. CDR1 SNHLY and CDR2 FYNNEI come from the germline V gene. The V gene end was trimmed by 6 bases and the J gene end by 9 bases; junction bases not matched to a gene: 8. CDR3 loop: CASRGEGHVQYF. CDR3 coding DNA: TGTGCCAGCAGGGGGGAGGGGCACGTGCAGTACTTC.

The CDR3 bases are TGTGCCAGCAGCAAACGACTAGCGGGAGGGATCGATGAGCAGTTCTTC. Encoded protein: CASSKRLAGGIDEQFF. The chain employs TRBV3-1 (or the pseudogene TRBV3-2) and TRBJ2-1, with TRBD2 matching 14 bases. CDR3 length: 16 amino acids. V shed 5 bases, J shed 8 bases, and the junction held 8 bases outside the gene matches. Germline V gene lookup returns CDR1 LGHDT and CDR2 YNNKEL (reference sequence).

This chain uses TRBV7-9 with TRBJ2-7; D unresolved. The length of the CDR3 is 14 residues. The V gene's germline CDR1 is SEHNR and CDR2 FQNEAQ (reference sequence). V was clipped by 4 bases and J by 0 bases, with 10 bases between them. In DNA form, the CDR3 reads TGTGCCAGCAGCTCCTATTCGGGCTCCTACGAGCAGTACTTC. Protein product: CASSSYSGSYEQYF.

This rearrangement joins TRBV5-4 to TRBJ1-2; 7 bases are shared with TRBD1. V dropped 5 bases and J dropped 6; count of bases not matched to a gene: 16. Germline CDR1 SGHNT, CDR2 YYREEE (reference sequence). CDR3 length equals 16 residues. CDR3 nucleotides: TGTGCCAGCAGACATGCCCACAGGGGTATTGAAGATGGCTACACCTTC. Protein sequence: CASRHAHRGIEDGYTF.

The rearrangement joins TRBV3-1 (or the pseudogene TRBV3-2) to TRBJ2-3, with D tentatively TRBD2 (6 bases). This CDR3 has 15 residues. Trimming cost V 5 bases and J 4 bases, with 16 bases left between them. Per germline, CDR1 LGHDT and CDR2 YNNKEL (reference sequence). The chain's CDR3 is CASSLWEERSDTQYF. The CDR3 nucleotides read TGTGCCAGCAGCTTGTGGGAGGAGAGGTCAGATACGCAGTATTTT.

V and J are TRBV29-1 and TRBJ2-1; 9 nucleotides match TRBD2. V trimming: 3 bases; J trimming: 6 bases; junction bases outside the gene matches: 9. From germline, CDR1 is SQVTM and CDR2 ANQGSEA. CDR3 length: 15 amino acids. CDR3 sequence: CSVDLSGSGVNEQFF. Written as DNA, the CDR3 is TGCAGCGTTGACCTTAGCGGGAGCGGGGTCAATGAGCAGTTCTTC.

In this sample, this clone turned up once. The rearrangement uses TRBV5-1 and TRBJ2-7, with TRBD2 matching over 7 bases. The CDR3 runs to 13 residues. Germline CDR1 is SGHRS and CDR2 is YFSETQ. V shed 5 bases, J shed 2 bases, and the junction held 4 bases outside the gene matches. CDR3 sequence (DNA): TGCGCCAGCAGGGCTAGCGGTACCTACGAGCAGTACTTC. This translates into CASRASGTYEQYF.

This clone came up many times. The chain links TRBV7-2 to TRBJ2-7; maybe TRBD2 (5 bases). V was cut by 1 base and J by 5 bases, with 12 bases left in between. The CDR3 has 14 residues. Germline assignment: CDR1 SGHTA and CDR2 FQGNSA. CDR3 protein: CASSLGLASDEQYF. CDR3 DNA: TGTGCCAGCAGCTTAGGGCTAGCTTCCGACGAGCAGTACTTC.

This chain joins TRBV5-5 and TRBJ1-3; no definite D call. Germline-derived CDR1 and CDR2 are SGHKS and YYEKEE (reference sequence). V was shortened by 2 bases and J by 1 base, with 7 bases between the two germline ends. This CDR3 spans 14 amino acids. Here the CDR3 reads CASSFRDSGNTIYF. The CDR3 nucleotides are TGTGCCAGCAGCTTCCGGGATTCTGGAAACACCATATATTTT.

The CDR3 bases are TGTGCCAGCAGTTTCCCACCAATACTCAGCTACACCTTC. Its protein is CASSFPPILSYTF. J is TRBJ1-2 and V is TRBV12-3 or TRBV12-4; D is unresolved. CDR3 length: 13 amino acids. The V end lost 3 bases, the J end lost 9 bases, and 14 bases lay between the germline ends.

The CDR3 loop is CASRPGLARNSGELFF. Here the CDR3 DNA reads TGTGCCAGCAGGCCGGGACTAGCGAGAAATTCCGGGGAGCTGTTTTTT. The V call is TRBV7-2, the J call TRBJ2-2; 10 bases are a match to TRBD2. Germline assignment: CDR1 SGHTA and CDR2 FQGNSA. This CDR3 region has 16 residues. Trimming removed 6 bases from V and 6 bases from J; junction bases left unmatched: 10.

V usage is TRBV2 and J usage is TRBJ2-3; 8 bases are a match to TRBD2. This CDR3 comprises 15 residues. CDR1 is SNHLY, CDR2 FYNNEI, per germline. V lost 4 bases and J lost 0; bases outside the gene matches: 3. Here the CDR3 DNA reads TGTGCCAGCAGTGGCGGGAGGACTAGCACAGATACGCAGTATTTT. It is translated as CASSGGRTSTDTQYF. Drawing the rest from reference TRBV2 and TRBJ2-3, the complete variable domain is EPEVTQTPSHQVTQMGQEVILRCVPISNHLYFYWYRQILGQKVEFLVSFYNNEISEKSEIFDDQFSVERPDGSNFTLKIRSTKLEDSAMYFCASSGGRTSTDTQYFGPGTRLTVL.

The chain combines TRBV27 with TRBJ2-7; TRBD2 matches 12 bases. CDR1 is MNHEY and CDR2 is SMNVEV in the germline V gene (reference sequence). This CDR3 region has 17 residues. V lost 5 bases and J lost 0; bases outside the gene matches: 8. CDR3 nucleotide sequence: TGTGCCAGCAGTCCGACGGGACTAGCGGGCCTCTCCTACGAGCAGTACTTC. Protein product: CASSPTGLAGLSYEQYF.

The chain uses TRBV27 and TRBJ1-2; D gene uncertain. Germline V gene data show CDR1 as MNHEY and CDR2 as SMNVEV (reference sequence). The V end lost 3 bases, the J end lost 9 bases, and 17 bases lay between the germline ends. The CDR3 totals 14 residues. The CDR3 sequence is CASSLSSTAYRYTF. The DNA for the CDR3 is TGTGCCAGCAGTTTGAGCTCTACCGCCTACCGCTACACCTTC.

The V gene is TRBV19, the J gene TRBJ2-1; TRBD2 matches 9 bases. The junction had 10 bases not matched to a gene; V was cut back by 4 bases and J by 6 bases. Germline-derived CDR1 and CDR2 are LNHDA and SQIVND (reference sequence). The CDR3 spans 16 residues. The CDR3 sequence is CASSTRSGSLGNEQFF. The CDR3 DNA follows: TGTGCCAGTAGTACCCGTAGCGGGAGTCTCGGCAATGAGCAGTTCTTC. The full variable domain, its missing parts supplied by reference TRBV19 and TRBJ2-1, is DGGITQSPKYLFRKEGQNVTLSCEQNLNHDAMYWYRQDPGQGLRLIYYSQIVNDFQKGDIAEGYSVSREKKESFPLTVTSAQKNPTAFYLCASSTRSGSLGNEQFFGPGTRLTVL.

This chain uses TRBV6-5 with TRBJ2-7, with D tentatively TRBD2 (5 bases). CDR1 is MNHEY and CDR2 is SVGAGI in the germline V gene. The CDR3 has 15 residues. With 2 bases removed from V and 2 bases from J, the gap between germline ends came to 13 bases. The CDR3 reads CASSYGQARAYEQYF. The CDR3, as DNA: TGTGCCAGCAGTTACGGGCAGGCGCGGGCCTACGAGCAGTACTTC.

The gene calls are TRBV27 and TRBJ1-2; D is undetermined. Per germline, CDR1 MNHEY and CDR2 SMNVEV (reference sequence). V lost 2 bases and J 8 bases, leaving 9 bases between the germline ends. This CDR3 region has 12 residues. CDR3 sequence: CASSLNGRGYTF. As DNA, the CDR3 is TGTGCCAGCAGTTTAAACGGGAGGGGCTACACCTTC.

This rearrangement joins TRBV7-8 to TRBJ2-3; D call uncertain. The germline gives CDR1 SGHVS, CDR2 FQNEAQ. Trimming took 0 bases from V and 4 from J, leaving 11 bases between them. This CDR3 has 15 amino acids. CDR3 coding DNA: TGTGCCAGCAGCTTAGCGGTAACACACCCAGATACGCAGTATTTT. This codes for CASSLAVTHPDTQYF.

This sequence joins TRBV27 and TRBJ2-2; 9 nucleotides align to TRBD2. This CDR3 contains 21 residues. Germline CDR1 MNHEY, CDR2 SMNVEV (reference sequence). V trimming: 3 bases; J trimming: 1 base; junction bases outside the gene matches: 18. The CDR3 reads CASSFPPRGLAGNQNTGELFF. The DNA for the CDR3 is TGTGCCAGCAGTTTTCCCCCCCGCGGGCTAGCGGGAAACCAGAACACCGGGGAGCTGTTTTTT.

CDR3 DNA sequence: TGTGCCAGCCGAACCCCGGGACTAGGCTACGAGCAGTACTTC. Translating it yields CASRTPGLGYEQYF. This rearrangement joins TRBV28 to TRBJ2-7; 8 bases align to TRBD2. The junction had 9 bases not matched to a gene; V was cut back by 8 bases and J by 3 bases. The CDR3 spans 14 residues. Looked up from germline, CDR1 is MDHEN and CDR2 is SYDVKM.

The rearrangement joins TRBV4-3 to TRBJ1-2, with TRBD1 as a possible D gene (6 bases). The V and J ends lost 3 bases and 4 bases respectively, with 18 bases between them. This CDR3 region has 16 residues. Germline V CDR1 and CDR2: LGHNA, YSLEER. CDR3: CASSHGGQPPLYGYTF. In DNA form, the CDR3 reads TGCGCCAGCAGCCATGGCGGACAGCCTCCTCTCTATGGCTACACCTTC.

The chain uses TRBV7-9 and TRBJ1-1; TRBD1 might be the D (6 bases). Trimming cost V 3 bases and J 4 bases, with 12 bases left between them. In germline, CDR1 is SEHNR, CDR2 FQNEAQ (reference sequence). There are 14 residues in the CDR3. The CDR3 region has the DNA TGTGCCAGCAGCTTGAGGGGGAAGGGCACTGAAGCTTTCTTT. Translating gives CASSLRGKGTEAFF.

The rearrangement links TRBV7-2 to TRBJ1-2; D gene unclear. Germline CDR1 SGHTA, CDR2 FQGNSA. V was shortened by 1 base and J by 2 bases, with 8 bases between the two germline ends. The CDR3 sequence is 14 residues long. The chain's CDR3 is CASSLVGSNYGYTF. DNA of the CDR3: TGTGCCAGCAGCTTAGTCGGGAGCAACTATGGCTACACCTTC.

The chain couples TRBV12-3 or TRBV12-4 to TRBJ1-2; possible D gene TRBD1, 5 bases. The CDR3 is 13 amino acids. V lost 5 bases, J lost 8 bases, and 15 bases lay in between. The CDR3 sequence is CASSRQAGNGYTF. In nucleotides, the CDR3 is TGTGCCAGCAGTCGTCAGGCAGGGAACGGCTACACCTTC.

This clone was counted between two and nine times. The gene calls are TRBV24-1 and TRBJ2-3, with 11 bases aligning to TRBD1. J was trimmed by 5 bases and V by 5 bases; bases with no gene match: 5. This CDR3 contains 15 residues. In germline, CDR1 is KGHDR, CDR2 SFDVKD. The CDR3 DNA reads TGTGCCACCAGTGCGGACAGGGGGCGAGGAGATACGCAGTATTTT. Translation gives CATSADRGRGDTQYF.

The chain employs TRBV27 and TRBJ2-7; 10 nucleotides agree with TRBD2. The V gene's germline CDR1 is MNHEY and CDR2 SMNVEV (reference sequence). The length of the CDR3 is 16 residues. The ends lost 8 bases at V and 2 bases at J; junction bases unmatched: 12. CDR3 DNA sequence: TGTGCCAGCGCACCCCATACTAGCGGGGCTGCCTACGAGCAGTACTTC. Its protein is CASAPHTSGAAYEQYF.

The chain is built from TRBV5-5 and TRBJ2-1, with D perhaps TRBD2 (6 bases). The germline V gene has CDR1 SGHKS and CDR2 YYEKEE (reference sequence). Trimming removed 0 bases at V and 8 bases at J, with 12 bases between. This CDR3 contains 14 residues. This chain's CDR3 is CASSLEWIADEQFF. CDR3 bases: TGTGCCAGCAGCTTGGAATGGATAGCGGATGAGCAGTTCTTC.

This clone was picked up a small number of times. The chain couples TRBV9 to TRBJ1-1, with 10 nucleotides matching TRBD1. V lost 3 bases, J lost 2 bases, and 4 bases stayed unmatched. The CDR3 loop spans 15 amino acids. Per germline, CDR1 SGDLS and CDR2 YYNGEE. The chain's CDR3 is CASSEGDRGNTEAFF. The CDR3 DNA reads TGTGCCAGCAGCGAAGGGGACAGGGGAAACACTGAAGCTTTCTTT. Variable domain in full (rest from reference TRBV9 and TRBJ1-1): DSGVTQTPKHLITATGQRVTLRCSPRSGDLSVYWYQQSLDQGLQFLIQYYNGEERAKGNILERFSAQQFPDLHSELNLSSLELGDSALYFCASSEGDRGNTEAFFGQGTRLTVV.

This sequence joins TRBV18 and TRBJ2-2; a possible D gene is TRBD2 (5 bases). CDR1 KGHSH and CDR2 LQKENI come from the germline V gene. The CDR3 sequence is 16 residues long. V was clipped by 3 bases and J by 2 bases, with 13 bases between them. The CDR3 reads CASSPRGQPNTGELFF. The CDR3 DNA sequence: TGTGCCAGCTCACCCCGCGGGCAACCAAACACCGGGGAGCTGTTTTTT.

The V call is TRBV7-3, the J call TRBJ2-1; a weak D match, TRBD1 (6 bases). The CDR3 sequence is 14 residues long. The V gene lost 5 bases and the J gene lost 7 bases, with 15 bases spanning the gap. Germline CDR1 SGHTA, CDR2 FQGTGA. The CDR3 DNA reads TGTGCCAGCAGCCCAGCCGGGACACCAAATGAGCAGTTCTTC. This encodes CASSPAGTPNEQFF.

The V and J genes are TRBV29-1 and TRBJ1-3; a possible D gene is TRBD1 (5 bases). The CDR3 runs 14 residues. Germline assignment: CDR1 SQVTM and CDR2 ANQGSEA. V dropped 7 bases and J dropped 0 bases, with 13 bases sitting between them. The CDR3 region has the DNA TGCAGCGATTTTGACAGTCCCTCTGGAAACACCATATATTTT. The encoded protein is CSDFDSPSGNTIYF.